The present TCR beta chain was sequenced within a study of early T cells in non-severe SARS-CoV-2 infection. Attached unique molecular identifiers marked individual cDNA molecules. TCRdb used MiXCR to reprocess the 5' RACE reads, holding one entry per CDR3 protein. The table includes around 99,000 distinct CDR3 sequences, approximately 17% detected once. The CDR3 loop spans 16 amino acids. The V and J ends lost 4 bases and 0 bases, in that order; junction bases with no gene match: 2. The germline V gene encodes CDR1 KGHSH and CDR2 LQKENI. The origin of this receptor is an adult who was a healthcare worker with PCR-confirmed SARS-CoV-2 infection or an uninfected control (not recorded which). The chain is built from TRBV18 and TRBJ2-1; 11 positions match TRBD1. The source was whole blood, collected at baseline. The chain's CDR3 is CASSLGQGASYNEQFF. Written as DNA, the CDR3 is TGTGCCAGCTCACTTGGACAGGGGGCCTCCTACAATGAGCAGTTCTTC.